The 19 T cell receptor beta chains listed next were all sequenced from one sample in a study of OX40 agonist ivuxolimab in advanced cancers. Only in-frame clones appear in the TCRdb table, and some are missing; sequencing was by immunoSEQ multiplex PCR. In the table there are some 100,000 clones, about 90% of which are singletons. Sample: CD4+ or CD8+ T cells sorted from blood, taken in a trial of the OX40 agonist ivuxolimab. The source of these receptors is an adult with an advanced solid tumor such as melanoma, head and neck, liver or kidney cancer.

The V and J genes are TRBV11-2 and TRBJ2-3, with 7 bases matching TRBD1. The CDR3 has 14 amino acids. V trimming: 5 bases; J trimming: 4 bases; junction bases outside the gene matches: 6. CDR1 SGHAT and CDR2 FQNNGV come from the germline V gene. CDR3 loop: CASSRDRAADTQYF. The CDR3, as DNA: TGTGCCAGCAGCCGAGACAGGGCGGCAGATACGCAGTATTTT.

The CDR3 bases are TGTGCCAGCAGGTGGACAGGGGGCTACAATGAGCAGTTCTTC. Translated: CASRWTGGYNEQFF. The gene calls are TRBV27 and TRBJ2-1, with 10 bases fitting TRBD1. The CDR3 has 14 amino acids. The J segment lost 3 bases and the V segment lost 6 bases, leaving 2 bases of the junction unmatched. Germline loops: CDR1 MNHEY, CDR2 SMNVEV (reference sequence).

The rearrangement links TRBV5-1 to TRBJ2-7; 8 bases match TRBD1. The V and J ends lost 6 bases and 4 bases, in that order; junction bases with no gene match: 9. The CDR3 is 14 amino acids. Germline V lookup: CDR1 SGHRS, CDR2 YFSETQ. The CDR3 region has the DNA TGCGCCAGCACCTCCGGGACAGGAGATTACGAGCAGTACTTC. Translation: CASTSGTGDYEQYF.

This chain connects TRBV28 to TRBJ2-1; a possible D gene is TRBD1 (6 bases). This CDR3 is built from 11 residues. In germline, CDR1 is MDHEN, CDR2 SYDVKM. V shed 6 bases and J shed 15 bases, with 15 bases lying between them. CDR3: CASSQIGTTFF. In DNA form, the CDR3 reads TGTGCCAGCAGCCAGATCGGGACAACGTTCTTC.

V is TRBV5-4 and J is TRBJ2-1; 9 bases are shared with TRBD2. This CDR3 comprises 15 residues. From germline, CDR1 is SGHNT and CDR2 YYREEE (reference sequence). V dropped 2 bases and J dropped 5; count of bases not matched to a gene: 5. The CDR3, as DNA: TGTGCCAGCAGCTTCAAGACTAGCGGAAACAATGAGCAGTTCTTC. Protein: CASSFKTSGNNEQFF.

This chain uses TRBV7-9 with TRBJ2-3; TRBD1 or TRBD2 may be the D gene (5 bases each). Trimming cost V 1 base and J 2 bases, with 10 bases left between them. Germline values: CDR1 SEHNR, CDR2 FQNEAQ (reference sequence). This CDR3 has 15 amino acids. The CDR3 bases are TGTGCCAGCAGCTTAGGCTGGGGGAACACAGATACGCAGTATTTT. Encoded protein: CASSLGWGNTDTQYF.

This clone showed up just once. The CDR3 protein is CASSARVFYEQYF. CDR3 DNA: TGTGCCAGCAGCGCTCGGGTATTCTACGAGCAGTACTTC. The chain combines TRBV11-2 with TRBJ2-7; D gene unclear. This CDR3 has 13 amino acids. Germline CDR1 SGHAT, CDR2 FQNNGV. V lost 5 bases and J lost 3, with 11 bases in between. Full variable domain (outside the CDR3, taken from reference TRBV11-2 and TRBJ2-7): EAGVAQSPRYKIIEKRQSVAFWCNPISGHATLYWYQQILGQGPKLLIQFQNNGVVDDSQLPKDRFSAERLKGVDSTLKIQPAKLEDSAVYLCASSARVFYEQYFGPGTRLTVT.

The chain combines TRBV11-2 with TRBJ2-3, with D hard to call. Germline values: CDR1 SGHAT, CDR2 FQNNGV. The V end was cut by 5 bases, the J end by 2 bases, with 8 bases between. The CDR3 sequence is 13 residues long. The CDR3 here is CASSRSTTDTQYF. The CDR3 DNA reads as TGTGCCAGCAGCCGGTCCACCACAGATACGCAGTATTTT.

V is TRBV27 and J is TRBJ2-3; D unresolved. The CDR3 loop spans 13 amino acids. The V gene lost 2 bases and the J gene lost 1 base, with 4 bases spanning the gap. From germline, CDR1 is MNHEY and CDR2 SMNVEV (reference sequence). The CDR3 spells CASSLEGTDTQYF. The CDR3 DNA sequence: TGTGCCAGCAGTTTAGAGGGCACAGATACGCAGTATTTT.

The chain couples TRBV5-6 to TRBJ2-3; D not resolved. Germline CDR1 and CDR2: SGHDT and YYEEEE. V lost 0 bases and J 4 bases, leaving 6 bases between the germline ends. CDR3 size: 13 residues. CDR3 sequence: CASSLVSADTQYF. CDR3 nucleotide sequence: TGTGCCAGCAGCTTGGTTTCGGCAGATACGCAGTATTTT.

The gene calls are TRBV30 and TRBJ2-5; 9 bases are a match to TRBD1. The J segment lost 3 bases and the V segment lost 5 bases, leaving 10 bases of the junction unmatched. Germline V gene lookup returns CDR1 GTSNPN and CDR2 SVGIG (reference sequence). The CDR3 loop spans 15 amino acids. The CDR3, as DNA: TGTGCCTGGGCAGGAGGACAGGGGACCAAAGAGACCCAGTACTTC. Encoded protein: CAWAGGQGTKETQYF.

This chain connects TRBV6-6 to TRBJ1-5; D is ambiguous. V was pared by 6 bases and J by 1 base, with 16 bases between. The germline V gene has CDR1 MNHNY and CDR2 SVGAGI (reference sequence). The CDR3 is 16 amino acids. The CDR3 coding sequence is TGTGCCAGCAGCCCACGGCCGGACGCGAGCAATCAGCCCCAGCATTTT. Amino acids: CASSPRPDASNQPQHF.

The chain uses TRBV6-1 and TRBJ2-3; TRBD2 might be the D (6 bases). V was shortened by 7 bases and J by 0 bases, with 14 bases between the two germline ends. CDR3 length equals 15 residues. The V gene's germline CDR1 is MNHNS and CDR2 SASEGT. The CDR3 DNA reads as TGTGCCAGCACCGCCGGGAGAACTAGCACAGATACGCAGTATTTT. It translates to CASTAGRTSTDTQYF.

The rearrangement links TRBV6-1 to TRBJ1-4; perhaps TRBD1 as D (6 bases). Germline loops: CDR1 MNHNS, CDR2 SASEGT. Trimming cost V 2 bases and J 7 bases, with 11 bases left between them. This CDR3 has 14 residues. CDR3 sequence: CASSEWQGFEKLFF. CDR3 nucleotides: TGTGCCAGCAGTGAATGGCAGGGGTTTGAAAAACTGTTTTTT.

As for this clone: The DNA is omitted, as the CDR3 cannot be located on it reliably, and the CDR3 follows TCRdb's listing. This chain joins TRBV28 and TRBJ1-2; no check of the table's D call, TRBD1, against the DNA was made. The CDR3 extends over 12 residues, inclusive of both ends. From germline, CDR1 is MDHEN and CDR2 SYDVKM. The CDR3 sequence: CASSLAFGAGAF.

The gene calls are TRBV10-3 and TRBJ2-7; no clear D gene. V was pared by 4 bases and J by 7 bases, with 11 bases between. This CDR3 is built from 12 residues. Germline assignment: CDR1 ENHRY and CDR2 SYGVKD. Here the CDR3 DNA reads TGTGCCATCAGTGGCTCACCTCGGGAGCAGTACTTC. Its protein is CAISGSPREQYF.

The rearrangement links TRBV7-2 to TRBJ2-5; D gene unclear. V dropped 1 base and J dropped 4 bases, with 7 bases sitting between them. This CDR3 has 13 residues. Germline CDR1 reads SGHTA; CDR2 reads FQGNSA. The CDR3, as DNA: TGTGCCAGCAGCTTAGTCTGGCGAGAGACCCAGTACTTC. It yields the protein CASSLVWRETQYF.

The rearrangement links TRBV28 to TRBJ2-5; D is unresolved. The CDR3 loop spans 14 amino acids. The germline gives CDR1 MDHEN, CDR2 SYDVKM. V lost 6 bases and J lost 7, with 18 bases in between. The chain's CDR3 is CASRPTAASGTQYF. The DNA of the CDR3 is TGTGCCAGCAGGCCTACTGCCGCATCTGGGACCCAGTACTTC.

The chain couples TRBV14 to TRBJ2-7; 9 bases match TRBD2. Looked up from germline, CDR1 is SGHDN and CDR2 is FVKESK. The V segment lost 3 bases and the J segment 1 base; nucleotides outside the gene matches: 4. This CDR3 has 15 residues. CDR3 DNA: TGTGCCAGCAGCCAGGGTAGCGGGAGATCCTACGAGCAGTACTTC. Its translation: CASSQGSGRSYEQYF.